Reported below is one T cell receptor (beta chain). Its antigen is not known. These data originate in a study of T cell responses to AZD1222 COVID-19 vaccine. In the study overall: Samples with a second dose at about 4 or about 12 weeks were pooled together.

General study results and limits: Seropositivity was recorded at baseline in only 5 or 6 AZD1222 recipients. Unmutated variant regions reportedly attract nearly half of all spike-specific TCRs.

The CDR3 consists of 16 residues. Germline loops: CDR1 SGHVS, CDR2 FQNEAQ. Trimming shortened V by 5 bases and J by 2 bases, and 19 bases separated the two germline ends. Measured with immunoSEQ multiplex PCR; TCRdb has only the in-frame clones, and not every one. The sample consists of 75,000 to 100,000 clones, 86% of them appearing once. The chain uses TRBV7-8 and TRBJ2-7; D is perhaps TRBD2 (5 bases). This receptor was identified in an adult in good health. Sequencing was performed on peripheral blood, taken on day 0 of AZD1222 vaccination. CDR3 nucleotide sequence: TGTGCCAGCAGCCTCCGGGGTTCTCTTTCAGCCTACGAGCAGTACTTC. Translating gives CASSLRGSLSAYEQYF.